This TCR beta chain was sequenced in a study of T cell responses to AZD1222 COVID-19 vaccine. Sequencing was performed with immunoSEQ multiplex PCR; in TCRdb, only in-frame clones are kept and a portion is missing. This table holds 100,000 or so clones, approximately 87% found once. V was trimmed by 7 bases and J by 7 bases, leaving 14 bases between them. The CDR3 has 12 amino acids. Germline V gene data show CDR1 as MDHEN and CDR2 as SYDVKM. The gene calls are TRBV28 and TRBJ2-7, with D perhaps matching TRBD1 or TRBD2 (7 bases each). The receptor was derived from an adult who received the AZD1222 COVID-19 vaccine. The starting material was peripheral blood, obtained 28 days after the second AZD1222 dose. The CDR3 DNA is TGTGCCAGCACAGGGGGGGTTGGAGAGCAGTACTTC. It yields the protein CASTGGVGEQYF. The entire variable domain, with the rest obtained from reference TRBV28 and TRBJ2-7, is as follows: DVKVTQSSRYLVKRTGEKVFLECVQDMDHENMFWYRQDPGLGLRLIYFSYDVKMKEKGDIPEGYSVSREKKERFSLILESASTNQTSMYLCASTGGVGEQYFGPGTRLTVT.